A selection of T cell receptor beta chains follows, all from one sample in a study of T cell responses to AZD1222 COVID-19 vaccine. Assay used: immunoSEQ multiplex PCR; TCRdb lists only in-frame clones, some missing. The sample has fewer than 100,000 clones, roughly nine tenths seen once. This specimen was peripheral blood, taken 28 days after the second AZD1222 dose. The receptors originated from an adult who received the AZD1222 COVID-19 vaccine. Both conserved end residues are part of each CDR3. Each record gives: clone size, J gene, V gene, D gene, CDR3 protein, CDR3 DNA. The D gene is left open where the match is weak. Only some rows state a clone size, as once, few, many or a class for expanded clones.

size: once; J: TRBJ1-2; V: TRBV18; D: -; CDR3: CASSPSQQGRDGYTF; DNA: TGTGCCAGCTCACCATCACAGCAGGGGCGGGATGGCTACACCTTC
size: -; J: TRBJ1-6; V: TRBV7-9; D: -; CDR3: CASSLAGGTTGALHF; DNA: TGTGCCAGCAGCTTAGCGGGAGGTACGACGGGGGCCCTCCACTTT
size: -; J: TRBJ1-2; V: TRBV19; D: -; CDR3: CASTKPTPRGAYGYTF; DNA: TGTGCCAGTACCAAACCTACCCCCAGGGGCGCGTATGGCTACACCTTC
size: once; J: TRBJ1-1; V: TRBV11-3; D: -; CDR3: CASSLVRETEAFF; DNA: TGTGCCAGCAGCTTAGTTCGGGAAACTGAAGCTTTCTTT
size: -; J: TRBJ2-5; V: TRBV4-1; D: -; CDR3: CASSQVWGETQYF; DNA: TGCGCCAGCAGCCAAGTTTGGGGAGAGACCCAGTACTTC
size: -; J: TRBJ1-1; V: TRBV5-8; D: -; CDR3: CASRQNRNTEAFF; DNA: TGTGCCAGCAGGCAGAACCGCAACACTGAAGCTTTCTTT
size: -; J: TRBJ1-1; V: TRBV18; D: -; CDR3: CASSPDTQNIQAFF; DNA: TGTGCCAGCTCCCCGGACACCCAGAACATCCAAGCTTTCTTT
size: -; J: TRBJ2-2; V: TRBV5-4; D: -; CDR3: CASSFGVAGELFF; DNA: TGTGCCAGCAGCTTCGGGGTGGCCGGGGAGCTGTTTTTT
size: -; J: TRBJ2-5; V: TRBV28; D: TRBD2; CDR3: CASSYQRGGETQYF; DNA: TGTGCCAGCAGTTATCAGCGGGGGGGCGAGACCCAGTACTTC
size: -; J: TRBJ2-2; V: TRBV7-2; D: -; CDR3: CASSRGTVTGELFF; DNA: TGTGCCAGCAGCCGCGGGACAGTCACCGGGGAGCTGTTTTTT
size: -; J: TRBJ2-7; V: TRBV12-5; D: TRBD1; CDR3: CASGPDRAFYEQYF; DNA: TGTGCTAGTGGTCCCGACAGGGCTTTCTACGAGCAGTACTTC
size: -; J: TRBJ1-1; V: TRBV6-2/TRBV6-3; D: -; CDR3: CASSYPLATEAFF; DNA: TGTGCCAGCAGTTACCCCTTGGCCACTGAAGCTTTCTTT
size: -; J: TRBJ2-1; V: TRBV6-5; D: -; CDR3: CASSYGVLDYNEQFF; DNA: TGTGCCAGCAGTTACGGGGTGTTGGACTACAATGAGCAGTTCTTC
size: -; J: TRBJ1-3; V: TRBV27; D: -; CDR3: CASSLLGRAGNTIYF; DNA: TGTGCCAGCAGTTTATTGGGCAGGGCTGGAAACACCATATATTTT
size: -; J: TRBJ2-5; V: TRBV21-1; D: -; CDR3: CASSNRQGVTQETQYF; DNA: TGTGCCAGCAGCAACCGTCAGGGAGTAACGCAAGAGACCCAGTACTTC
size: -; J: TRBJ1-2; V: TRBV2; D: TRBD1; CDR3: CASSEGGQGARGGYTF; DNA: TGTGCCAGCAGTGAAGGGGGACAGGGGGCGAGGGGAGGCTACACCTTC
size: -; J: TRBJ1-3; V: TRBV19; D: -; CDR3: CASTTALSGNTIYF; DNA: TGTGCCAGTACCACGGCGCTCTCTGGAAACACCATATATTTT
size: -; J: TRBJ2-1; V: TRBV18; D: TRBD1; CDR3: CASSPPGQGNEQFF; DNA: TGTGCCAGCTCACCCCCGGGACAGGGGAATGAGCAGTTCTTC
size: -; J: TRBJ1-4; V: TRBV7-2; D: -; CDR3: CASSLDGVGNEKLFF; DNA: TGTGCCAGCAGCTTAGACGGGGTGGGTAATGAAAAACTGTTTTTT
size: -; J: TRBJ1-2; V: TRBV16; D: -; CDR3: CASSQSRQNYGYTF; DNA: TGTGCCAGCAGCCAATCGCGGCAAAACTATGGCTACACCTTC
size: -; J: TRBJ1-2; V: TRBV27; D: -; CDR3: CASSPLLWRGGDGYTF; DNA: TGTGCCAGCAGCCCACTCTTGTGGAGGGGGGGGGATGGCTACACCTTC
size: -; J: TRBJ2-5; V: TRBV11-2; D: -; CDR3: CASSHVQEGSRETQYF; DNA: TGTGCCAGCAGCCACGTACAAGAGGGCTCACGAGAGACCCAGTACTTC
size: -; J: TRBJ1-2; V: TRBV27; D: -; CDR3: CASSFRRNYGYTF; DNA: TGTGCCAGCAGTTTTCGACGGAACTATGGCTACACCTTC
size: -; J: TRBJ2-1; V: TRBV7-2; D: -; CDR3: CASSPYGGNIYNEQFF; DNA: TGTGCCAGCAGCCCCTATGGGGGTAATATCTACAATGAGCAGTTCTTC
size: -; J: TRBJ1-2; V: TRBV7-9; D: -; CDR3: CASSSGGDYGYTF; DNA: TGTGCCAGCAGCTCGGGGGGAGACTATGGCTACACCTTC
size: once; J: TRBJ2-3; V: TRBV24-1; D: TRBD2; CDR3: CATSSVSGATISTDTQYF; DNA: TGTGCCACCAGTTCGGTTAGCGGGGCGACTATAAGCACAGATACGCAGTATTTT
size: few; J: TRBJ2-3; V: TRBV2; D: -; CDR3: CASSQGYTQYF; DNA: TGTGCCAGCAGTCAGGGGTATACGCAGTATTTT
size: -; J: TRBJ2-7; V: TRBV27; D: -; CDR3: CASPAREQYF; DNA: TGTGCCTCCCCAGCGAGGGAGCAGTACTTC
size: -; J: TRBJ2-7; V: TRBV5-6; D: -; CDR3: CASSLEAGLGYEQYF; DNA: TGTGCCAGCAGCTTGGAGGCGGGCTTGGGCTACGAGCAGTACTTC
size: -; J: TRBJ1-5; V: TRBV5-6; D: -; CDR3: CASSEGTQPQHF; DNA: TGTGCCAGCAGCGAAGGGACTCAGCCCCAGCATTTT
size: -; J: TRBJ2-3; V: TRBV5-4; D: TRBD2; CDR3: CASSLELAGSQYF; DNA: TGTGCCAGCAGCTTGGAACTAGCGGGGTCGCAGTATTTT
size: -; J: TRBJ2-1; V: TRBV19; D: -; CDR3: CASRSQDAYSYNEQFF; DNA: TGTGCCAGTAGGAGTCAAGACGCCTACTCCTACAATGAGCAGTTCTTC
size: -; J: TRBJ1-5; V: TRBV6-1; D: -; CDR3: CASSESRNRAGQPQHF; DNA: TGTGCCAGCAGTGAGTCCCGGAACAGGGCCGGTCAGCCCCAGCATTTT
size: -; J: TRBJ2-2; V: TRBV9; D: -; CDR3: CASNRLENTGELFF; DNA: TGTGCCAGCAACCGACTGGAGAACACCGGGGAGCTGTTTTTT
size: -; J: TRBJ1-2; V: TRBV7-9; D: TRBD1; CDR3: CASSRDSYGYTF; DNA: TGTGCCAGCAGCAGGGACAGCTATGGCTACACCTTC